This T cell receptor (beta chain) was retrieved from a study of shared clonotypes between healthy human individuals. CDR1 is MNHEY, CDR2 SMNVEV, per germline (reference sequence). Trimming cost V 4 bases and J 5 bases; bases outside gene matches: 4. The CDR3 totals 13 residues. The run depth of the assay was deep. TCRdb keeps only in-frame clones here, not all; method: immunoSEQ multiplex PCR. The data hold hundreds of thousands of clones, with about 80% observed a single time. The chain combines TRBV27 with TRBJ1-2, with 7 bases aligning to TRBD1. This clonotype was obtained from a woman aged 25 to 45 in good health. Sequencing was done on a sample of memory CD4+ T cells sorted from blood. Subset given: CD45RA-negative fraction. Here the CDR3 DNA reads TGTGCCAGCAGTTCGCAGACAGGGTATGGCTACACCTTC. It codes for CASSSQTGYGYTF.